This T cell receptor (beta chain) is drawn from a study of blood T cell repertoires in COVID-19. Study-level information: Acute and convalescent COVID-19 samples came from the United States, Italy and Spain. Sources were T cells, B-cell-depleted T cells, or PBMCs; the material itself was cDNA or gDNA.

V gave up 4 bases and J gave up 7 bases, with 10 bases separating them. Germline loops: CDR1 SNHLY, CDR2 FYNNEI. The CDR3 length is 12 residues. As handled by the study authors: Counts of nucleated cells, estimated from reference gene primer amplification, were obtained. The protocol was immunoSEQ multiplex PCR, while the TCRdb copy is restricted to in-frame clones and leaves out a portion. D and trimming were read from the DNA, whereas the V and J calls and clone size are those reported in that table. The table shows tens of thousands of clones, with over 70% occurring only once. This TCR was sampled from a man aged 50 to 60 with acute or convalescent COVID-19. The chain recombines TRBV2 with TRBJ1-2, with no clear D. The sample was peripheral blood. The CDR3 DNA reads TGTGCCAGCAGTGCCGGGGTTGGTGGCTACACCTTC. Translated: CASSAGVGGYTF.